This TCR beta chain was captured by sequencing in a study of a mutant IDH1 vaccine in newly diagnosed glioma. Study context: Investigators started vaccination 4-6 weeks after radiotherapy alone, or with temozolomide cycles. Patients under treatment included around 60% males and approximately 38% females and had a mean age of roughly 43 years. Beforehand, treatment had been radiotherapy, temozolomide, or both; the majority received both. Study-level findings and limits: Any relationship between pseudoprogression and changes in top peripheral T cell clonotypes seemed absent.

Generated by immunoSEQ multiplex PCR, the TCRdb table keeps only in-frame clones and is missing some. The sample contains tens of thousands of clones, approximately 76% of which appear only once. A remark on this clone: What it binds is unknown.

The V gene lost 1 base and the J gene lost 6 bases, with 10 bases spanning the gap. The germline V gene has CDR1 MNHEY and CDR2 SMNVEV (reference sequence). CDR3 length: 13 amino acids. Time point: week 23, last vaccination. In the vaccine, a single dose held 300 ug of the mutant IDH1 20-mer peptide, along with topical imiquimod. The TCR sequence derives from a man aged 50 to 59 with glioma. The chain links TRBV27 to TRBJ2-7, with D perhaps TRBD2 (6 bases). This material consisted of PBMCs, taken from a glioma patient whose treatment included an IDH1 peptide vaccine. The CDR3 is CASSLWGDGEQYF. In DNA form, the CDR3 reads TGTGCCAGCAGTTTATGGGGGGACGGCGAGCAGTACTTC.